This TCR beta chain is drawn from a study of blood T cell repertoires in COVID-19. Study-level background: Acute and convalescent COVID-19 samples came from the United States, Italy and Spain. Sample material is recorded as cDNA or gDNA derived from T cells, B-cell-depleted T cells, or PBMCs.

As processed by the authors: Reference gene primer amplification yielded estimated nucleated cell counts. Profiling relied on immunoSEQ multiplex PCR, and the TCRdb table lists in-frame clones only, not all of them. That table gives V, J and clone size, and the DNA gave D and trimming. Here the sample spans 250,000 to 350,000 clones, 80% to 90% being singletons. Residents of 24 US areas, aged roughly 18 to 89 years, made up the participants. V lost 9 bases, J lost 4 bases, and 21 bases lay in between. This CDR3 spans 15 amino acids. Germline V lookup: CDR1 SGHTA, CDR2 FQGNSA. The sequencing input was PBMCs or T cells enriched from blood (not recorded which). This clonotype was obtained from a woman in her thirties who had recovered from COVID-19. V and J are TRBV7-2 and TRBJ1-2; the D is unclear. The CDR3 nucleotides read TGTGCCAGTTCTCGGGAGGCAAAGACTCCCTATGGCTACACCTTC. It specifies CASSREAKTPYGYTF. The whole variable domain, filled in from reference TRBV7-2 and TRBJ1-2, reads GAGVSQSPSNKVTEKGKDVELRCDPISGHTALYWYRQSLGQGLEFLIYFQGNSAPDKSGLPSDRFSAERTGGSVSTLTIQRTQQEDSAVYLCASSREAKTPYGYTFGSGTRLTVV.